The 31 T cell receptor beta chains given below trace back to one sample, sequenced in a study of T cell responses to AZD1222 COVID-19 vaccine. Generated by immunoSEQ multiplex PCR, the TCRdb table keeps only in-frame clones and is missing some. The repertoire holds tens of thousands of clones, with more than 75% as singletons. The source material was peripheral blood, sampled on day 0 of AZD1222 vaccination. The receptors shown here come from an adult in good health.

V gene TRBV19 combines with J gene TRBJ1-2; TRBD1 matches 7 bases. The CDR3 totals 13 residues. V was pared by 9 bases and J by 8 bases, with 12 bases of the junction left unmatched. In germline, CDR1 is LNHDA, CDR2 SQIVND (reference sequence). CDR3 sequence: CASTSGGRRGYTF. As DNA, the CDR3 is TGTGCCAGCACATCAGGGGGTCGCAGAGGCTACACCTTC.

The chain couples TRBV5-5 to TRBJ1-2, with 7 bases fitting TRBD1. CDR1 and CDR2 (germline): SGHKS, YYEKEE (reference sequence). The CDR3 runs to 14 residues. V shed 0 bases, J shed 10 bases, and the junction held 9 bases outside the gene matches. The CDR3 DNA follows: TGTGCCAGCAGCTTGGAGGCAGGGGGTGTTATCTACACCTTC. It encodes CASSLEAGGVIYTF.

V gene TRBV10-3 combines with J gene TRBJ2-7, with D hard to call. Trimming took 4 bases from V and 2 from J, leaving 9 bases between them. The CDR3 runs 13 residues. Germline values: CDR1 ENHRY, CDR2 SYGVKD. This CDR3 reads CAISVQNAYEQYF. CDR3 in DNA: TGTGCCATCAGTGTGCAAAACGCCTACGAGCAGTACTTC.

The chain combines TRBV27 with TRBJ1-3; weak D call: TRBD1 (5 bases). This CDR3 comprises 15 residues. Trimming removed 6 bases at V and 3 bases at J, with 15 bases between. The germline V gene has CDR1 MNHEY and CDR2 SMNVEV (reference sequence). DNA of the CDR3: TGTGCCAGCAGAGTTTCAGGGCGGAGTGGAAACACCATATATTTT. Amino acid sequence: CASRVSGRSGNTIYF.

The V and J genes are TRBV6-1 and TRBJ2-3, with D unresolved. The CDR3 runs 15 residues. The V gene's germline CDR1 is MNHNS and CDR2 SASEGT. The V end lost 2 bases, the J end lost 2 bases, and 11 bases lay between the germline ends. The CDR3 coding sequence is TGTGCCAGCAGTGAAAGTAGAGGATACACAGATACGCAGTATTTT. It is translated as CASSESRGYTDTQYF.

J is TRBJ2-5 and V is TRBV3-1 (or the pseudogene TRBV3-2), with 7 bases fitting TRBD2. The CDR3 sequence is 15 residues long. With V trimmed by 2 bases and J by 4 bases, 7 bases remained unmatched. CDR1 and CDR2 (germline): LGHDT, YNNKEL (reference sequence). This CDR3 reads CASSQPLARGETQYF. CDR3 nucleotides: TGTGCCAGCAGCCAACCACTAGCGCGCGGAGAGACCCAGTACTTC.

The gene calls are TRBV2 and TRBJ2-7; TRBD1 is a possible D gene (6 bases). The CDR3 length is 13 residues. Trimming left V 11 bases short and J 2 bases short, with 16 bases between. The V gene's germline CDR1 is SNHLY and CDR2 FYNNEI. The CDR3 loop is CAGGAGQTYEQYF. DNA of the CDR3: TGTGCCGGGGGAGCTGGACAGACCTACGAGCAGTACTTC.

The genes are TRBV6-2 or TRBV6-3 and TRBJ2-3; 10 nucleotides match TRBD2. V shed 6 bases, J shed 1 base, and the junction held 13 bases outside the gene matches. The CDR3 length is 18 residues. CDR1 and CDR2 (germline): MNHEY, SVGEGT. CDR3 sequence (DNA): TGTGCCAGCAGCCTCCTGGGGCTAGCGGGAGCGGGCACAGATACGCAGTATTTT. The encoded protein is CASSLLGLAGAGTDTQYF.

The chain is built from TRBV6-5 and TRBJ1-3; tentatively, D is TRBD1 (5 bases). This CDR3 region has 15 residues. V lost 6 bases and J lost 4, with 16 bases in between. Per the germline V gene, CDR1 is MNHEY and CDR2 is SVGAGI. CDR3 nucleotides: TGTGCCAGCAGCGTCGGGGCGTCCGGAGGAAACACCATATATTTT. Translated, it gives CASSVGASGGNTIYF.

The chain combines TRBV9 with TRBJ1-4, with a possible D match to TRBD1 (6 bases). The length of the CDR3 is 16 residues. V gave up 4 bases and J gave up 4 bases, with 17 bases separating them. CDR1 and CDR2 from the germline V gene are SGDLS and YYNGEE. DNA of the CDR3: TGTGCCAGCAGCCTCAGCAACAGGGTTAATAATGAAAAACTGTTTTTT. Encoded protein: CASSLSNRVNNEKLFF.

V is TRBV27 and J is TRBJ2-1; 16 bases are a match to TRBD2. The V and J ends lost 6 bases and 5 bases, in that order; junction bases with no gene match: 1. There are 15 residues in the CDR3. Germline lookup yields CDR1 MNHEY and CDR2 SMNVEV (reference sequence). The CDR3 region is CASRGLAGGDNEQFF. CDR3 in DNA: TGTGCCAGCAGGGGACTAGCGGGAGGGGACAATGAGCAGTTCTTC.

The sample holds a few counts of this clone. The sample contains more than one DNA sequence encoding this CDR3. The chain carries TRBV25-1 and TRBJ1-5, with a possible D match to TRBD1 (5 bases). Trimming shortened V by 5 bases and J by 4 bases, and 6 bases separated the two germline ends. Germline-derived CDR1 and CDR2 are MGHDK and SYGVNS. CDR3 length: 12 residues. CDR3 coding DNA: TGTGCCAGCAGTTGGGGGAATCAGCCCCAGCATTTT. It is translated as CASSWGNQPQHF. Filled out from reference TRBV25-1 and TRBJ1-5, the complete variable domain reads EADIYQTPRYLVIGTGKKITLECSQTMGHDKMYWYQQDPGMELHLIHYSYGVNSTEKGDLSSESTVSRIRTEHFPLTLESARPSHTSQYLCASSWGNQPQHFGDGTRLSIL.

V usage is TRBV11-2 and J usage is TRBJ1-2; maybe TRBD1 (6 bases). Trimming pared 3 bases from V and 4 bases from J, leaving 15 bases between. CDR1 is SGHAT and CDR2 is FQNNGV in the germline V gene. The CDR3 is 15 residues long. CDR3 region: CASSLTGRARYGYTF. The CDR3 DNA reads TGTGCCAGCAGCTTGACAGGCCGGGCGCGCTATGGCTACACCTTC.

The chain links TRBV4-2 to TRBJ1-4; D is ambiguous. This CDR3 is built from 15 residues. Germline V CDR1 and CDR2: LGHNA, YNFKEQ. Trimming pared 0 bases from V and 1 base from J, leaving 6 bases between. This CDR3 is CASSQDLRTNEKLFF. CDR3 coding DNA: TGTGCCAGCAGCCAAGATCTCCGAACTAATGAAAAACTGTTTTTT.

V usage is TRBV12-5 and J usage is TRBJ2-1; 9 positions match TRBD2. Germline V gene sequence: CDR1 LGHNT, CDR2 FRNRAP. V dropped 0 bases and J dropped 7; count of bases not matched to a gene: 7. This CDR3 has 16 residues. CDR3 in DNA: TGTGCTAGTGGTTTGGTAATTAGCGGGAGTTTTAATGAGCAGTTCTTC. It yields the protein CASGLVISGSFNEQFF.

The rearrangement links TRBV6-1 to TRBJ1-6; 7 bases line up with TRBD1. This CDR3 has 17 amino acids. The junction had 8 bases not matched to a gene; V was cut back by 4 bases and J by 2 bases. The germline gives CDR1 MNHNS, CDR2 SASEGT. The DNA for the CDR3 is TGTGCCAGCAGTGTAGTCGAGACAGGGCCCTATAATTCACCCCTCCACTTT. It encodes CASSVVETGPYNSPLHF.

This rearrangement joins TRBV19 to TRBJ1-1; no definite D call. V was trimmed by 6 bases and J by 0 bases, leaving 8 bases between them. Germline V gene data show CDR1 as LNHDA and CDR2 as SQIVND (reference sequence). The length of the CDR3 is 13 residues. CDR3 sequence reads: CASRRTLNTEAFF. The CDR3 coding sequence is TGTGCCAGTAGGCGGACTCTGAACACTGAAGCTTTCTTT.

This chain links TRBV2 with TRBJ1-1; D unclear. Per the germline V gene, CDR1 is SNHLY and CDR2 is FYNNEI. V lost 5 bases and J lost 7, with 8 bases in between. The CDR3 is 11 residues long. The CDR3: CASSQLYEAFF. CDR3 bases: TGTGCCAGCAGTCAACTCTATGAAGCTTTCTTT.

The rearrangement joins TRBV5-6 to TRBJ1-2; D may be TRBD1 (5 bases). The CDR3 is made up of 16 amino acids. Germline assignment: CDR1 SGHDT and CDR2 YYEEEE. Trimming shortened V by 1 base and J by 7 bases, and 20 bases separated the two germline ends. DNA of the CDR3: TGTGCCAGCAGCTTGAGGCAGGGTTGGGGGACTGGTGGCTACACCTTC. This sequence encodes CASSLRQGWGTGGYTF.

This chain joins TRBV18 and TRBJ1-1; D is uncertain. The CDR3 extends over 17 amino acids. Trimming removed 2 bases at V and 0 bases at J, with 16 bases between. Germline values: CDR1 KGHSH, CDR2 LQKENI. Here the CDR3 reads CASSPIPMGRLNTEAFF. For the CDR3, the DNA is TGTGCCAGCTCACCAATCCCTATGGGGAGGTTGAACACTGAAGCTTTCTTT.

The rearrangement joins TRBV6-6 to TRBJ1-1; D not resolved. Trimming took 5 bases from V and 0 from J, leaving 7 bases between them. The CDR3 covers 13 residues. Germline V gives CDR1 MNHNY, CDR2 SVGAGI (reference sequence). CDR3 coding DNA: TGTGCCAGCAGTCAATTTCTGAACACTGAAGCTTTCTTT. Protein product: CASSQFLNTEAFF.

The chain couples TRBV18 to TRBJ1-1; 8 bases are shared with TRBD1. The CDR3 runs to 13 residues. Looked up from germline, CDR1 is KGHSH and CDR2 is LQKENI. With 4 bases clipped from V and 6 bases from J, the junction kept 4 bases outside the gene matches. The CDR3 region is CASSRRQGPEAFF. The CDR3 DNA reads as TGTGCCAGCTCACGAAGACAGGGGCCTGAAGCTTTCTTT.

The chain has TRBV2 and TRBJ1-4; TRBD1 agrees at 10 bases. Per germline, CDR1 SNHLY and CDR2 FYNNEI. The junction had 5 bases not matched to a gene; V was cut back by 5 bases and J by 8 bases. The CDR3 consists of 14 residues. The CDR3 protein is CASSNDRGQEKLFF. CDR3 DNA sequence: TGTGCCAGCAGTAACGACAGGGGGCAGGAAAAACTGTTTTTT.

A single count supports this clone. This rearrangement joins TRBV4-1 to TRBJ2-1; D possibly corresponds to TRBD2 (6 bases). The CDR3 is made up of 15 amino acids. Germline V lookup: CDR1 MGHRA, CDR2 YSYEKL. The V end was cut by 1 base, the J end by 5 bases, with 12 bases between. CDR3 in amino acids: CASSQGAGWDNEQFF. CDR3 nucleotides: TGCGCCAGCAGCCAAGGCGCGGGATGGGACAATGAGCAGTTCTTC.

The table lists this clone with a few counts. The chain is built from TRBV4-3 and TRBJ2-7; 11 nucleotides agree with TRBD2. The CDR3 consists of 15 residues. The ends lost 4 bases at V and 2 bases at J; junction bases unmatched: 4. The germline CDR1 and CDR2 sequences are LGHNA and YSLEER. CDR3 in DNA: TGCGCCAGCAGCCTCGGGACTAGCGGTACCTACGAGCAGTACTTC. Translation: CASSLGTSGTYEQYF.

The chain couples TRBV14 to TRBJ1-1; no definite D call. Germline V gene data show CDR1 as SGHDN and CDR2 as FVKESK. The ends were cut back, 1 base at V and 1 base at J, with 7 bases in the middle. The CDR3 has 14 residues. The CDR3 spells CASSQVVRNTEAFF. The CDR3 DNA sequence: TGTGCCAGCAGCCAAGTTGTACGGAACACTGAAGCTTTCTTT.

The chain employs TRBV7-6 and TRBJ1-1; D not certain. The CDR3 loop spans 13 amino acids. Trimming removed 3 bases at V and 1 base at J, with 6 bases between. CDR1 is SGHVS, CDR2 FNYEAQ, per germline. CDR3 in amino acids: CASSFQSNTEAFF. Written as DNA, the CDR3 is TGTGCCAGCAGCTTCCAGTCGAACACTGAAGCTTTCTTT.

The chain combines TRBV15 with TRBJ1-2; D gene uncertain. This CDR3 is built from 16 residues. Trimming removed 0 bases from V and 3 bases from J, with 14 bases in between. Germline-derived CDR1 and CDR2 are LNHNV and YYDKDF (reference sequence). This CDR3 is CATSRDVDNWDYGYTF. Here the CDR3 DNA reads TGTGCCACCAGCAGAGATGTAGATAATTGGGACTATGGCTACACCTTC.

This chain connects TRBV10-1 to TRBJ2-1, with a tentative D call TRBD1 (8 bases). V was trimmed by 8 bases and J by 4 bases, leaving 15 bases between them. The length of the CDR3 is 14 residues. Germline-derived CDR1 and CDR2 are WNHNN and SYGVQD (reference sequence). CDR3 in amino acids: CASVTGGDYNEQFF. In DNA, the CDR3 is TGCGCCAGCGTAACAGGGGGGGATTACAATGAGCAGTTCTTC.

This chain connects TRBV6-5 to TRBJ1-4; D is perhaps TRBD1 (5 bases). The ends were cut back, 6 bases at V and 8 bases at J, with 19 bases in the middle. CDR1 and CDR2 from the germline V gene are MNHEY and SVGAGI. The CDR3 contains 15 residues. CDR3 nucleotide sequence: TGTGCCAGCAGGCCCTGGGGCAGGGTAATCGAAAAACTGTTTTTT. Translation gives CASRPWGRVIEKLFF.

This chain connects TRBV18 to TRBJ1-1; D is perhaps TRBD1 (6 bases). CDR1 KGHSH and CDR2 LQKENI come from the germline V gene. The CDR3 sequence is 14 residues long. Between the trimmed V and J ends, which lost 3 bases and 6 bases, there was a span of 14 bases. CDR3: CASSPGGGLAEAFF. The CDR3 DNA follows: TGTGCCAGCTCACCGGGAGGGGGGTTAGCTGAAGCTTTCTTT. Looking up the rest from reference TRBV18 and TRBJ1-1 gives the full variable domain: NAGVMQNPRHLVRRRGQEARLRCSPMKGHSHVYWYRQLPEEGLKFMVYLQKENIIDESGMPKERFSAEFPKEGPSILRIQQVVRGDSAAYFCASSPGGGLAEAFFGQGTRLTVV.